The 25 T cell receptor beta chains below come from one sample, sequenced in a study of identical twins. Each CDR3 protein is one row after TCRdb ran MiXCR on the 5' RACE reads. The table has about 210,000 distinct CDR3 sequences, around a tenth seen once. The sample consisted of memory (CD45RO+) T cells sorted from blood. The receptors were gathered from a woman in her late teens or twenties in good health.

This clonotype has just a few counts. The V call is TRBV12-5, the J call TRBJ2-5, with D hard to call. CDR1 LGHNT and CDR2 FRNRAP come from the germline V gene. This CDR3 contains 12 residues. Trimming took 1 base from V and 5 from J, leaving 5 bases between them. The CDR3 coding sequence is TGTGCTAGTGGTTTGGACCGGGAGACCCAGTACTTC. Translated, it gives CASGLDRETQYF. The variable domain in full, with the rest retrieved from reference TRBV12-5 and TRBJ2-5, is DARVTQTPRHKVTEMGQEVTMRCQPILGHNTVFWYRQTMMQGLELLAYFRNRAPLDDSGMPKDRFSAEMPDATLATLKIQPSEPRDSAVYFCASGLDRETQYFGPGTRLLVL.

The chain uses TRBV4-2 and TRBJ2-1; 8 bases agree with TRBD2. Looked up from germline, CDR1 is LGHNA and CDR2 is YNFKEQ. This CDR3 has 15 amino acids. V was clipped by 4 bases and J by 5 bases; unmatched bases: 7. The CDR3 bases are TGTGCCAGCAGCCCCGGGGGGGCTCGGAACAATGAGCAGTTCTTC. Translated: CASSPGGARNNEQFF.

This chain's CDR3 is CASSLDLKATTPQHF. CDR3 in DNA: TGTGCCAGCAGCTTAGACCTCAAGGCTACCACGCCCCAGCATTTT. The chain links TRBV7-2 to TRBJ1-5; D gene uncertain. There are 15 residues in the CDR3. The V and J ends lost 1 base and 9 bases respectively, with 16 bases between them. CDR1 and CDR2 from the germline V gene are SGHTA and FQGNSA.

This clonotype was counted many times. The V gene is TRBV7-9, the J gene TRBJ1-2, with D unclear. V lost 0 bases to trimming and J lost 0 bases, with 11 bases between them. The germline V gene encodes CDR1 SEHNR and CDR2 FQNEAQ (reference sequence). The CDR3 totals 16 residues. The CDR3 reads CASSLALNSANYGYTF. The CDR3 nucleotides are TGTGCCAGCAGCTTAGCGCTGAATTCAGCTAACTATGGCTACACCTTC.

The chain uses TRBV6-1 and TRBJ2-1; 8 bases are shared with TRBD2. Germline V lookup: CDR1 MNHNS, CDR2 SASEGT. This CDR3 region has 14 residues. V shed 7 bases, J shed 4 bases, and the junction held 6 bases outside the gene matches. The CDR3 sequence: CASNLAGHYNEQFF. CDR3 DNA sequence: TGTGCCAGCAATCTAGCGGGCCATTACAATGAGCAGTTCTTC.

V and J are TRBV5-1 and TRBJ2-4, with 7 bases fitting TRBD2. Germline V gene sequence: CDR1 SGHRS, CDR2 YFSETQ. This CDR3 is 16 amino acids long. The trim removed 2 bases at V and 4 bases at J, leaving 9 bases unmatched. CDR3 in DNA: TGCGCCAGCAGCTTCGAACCCGGGACTATGAAAAACATTCAGTACTTC. Translated: CASSFEPGTMKNIQYF.

V and J are TRBV7-3 and TRBJ2-6, with D hard to call. Germline V CDR1 and CDR2: SGHTA, FQGTGA. The CDR3 contains 15 residues. V lost 4 bases, J lost 0 bases, and 7 bases lay in between. DNA for the CDR3: TGTGCCAGCAGCTCCGGATTCTCTGGGGCCAACGTCCTGACTTTC. Protein: CASSSGFSGANVLTF.

The CDR3 here is CASSQPSGGTEAFF. CDR3 DNA: TGTGCCAGCAGCCAGCCCAGTGGGGGCACTGAAGCTTTCTTT. V is TRBV3-1 and J is TRBJ1-1; D is possibly TRBD1 (5 bases). Trimming took 3 bases from V and 4 from J, leaving 12 bases between them. This CDR3 has 14 residues. CDR1 and CDR2 from the germline V gene are LGHDT and YNNKEL (reference sequence).

This clonotype was seen more than once but under ten times. CDR3 residues: CASSLGRLARSTSTDTQYF. In nucleotides, the CDR3 is TGCGCCAGCAGCTTGGGGCGGCTAGCGCGTAGTACTAGCACAGATACGCAGTATTTT. The J gene is TRBJ2-3, the V gene TRBV5-1; D perhaps matches TRBD2 (6 bases). This CDR3 has 19 amino acids. The V end was cut by 0 bases, the J end by 0 bases, with 20 bases between. Germline CDR1 SGHRS, CDR2 YFSETQ.

The chain employs TRBV12-3 or TRBV12-4 and TRBJ2-3; D is undetermined. Trimming removed 2 bases from V and 3 bases from J, with 6 bases in between. The CDR3 contains 13 residues. As DNA, the CDR3 is TGTGCCAGCAGTTTATTCCAAACAGATACGCAGTATTTT. Its translation: CASSLFQTDTQYF.

This chain links TRBV18 with TRBJ2-7, with D possibly being TRBD1 (5 bases). V lost 1 base and J 6 bases, leaving 13 bases between the germline ends. The CDR3 covers 14 residues. CDR1 and CDR2 (germline): KGHSH, LQKENI. This CDR3 is CASSPRDQGSEQYF. The CDR3 DNA follows: TGTGCCAGCTCACCACGAGATCAGGGTAGCGAGCAGTACTTC.

This clonotype came up a few times. The CDR3 region has the DNA TGTGCCAGCACCCTAAGTCGGGATCAGCCCCAGCATTTT. This encodes CASTLSRDQPQHF. The genes are TRBV7-2 and TRBJ1-5; no clear D gene. The CDR3 is made up of 13 amino acids. The germline CDR1 and CDR2 sequences are SGHTA and FQGNSA. Trimming cost V 7 bases and J 5 bases, with 12 bases left between them.

This clonotype occurred many times. The V and J genes are TRBV6-1 and TRBJ2-1; D possibly matches TRBD1 or TRBD2 (5 bases each). Trimming pared 7 bases from V and 0 bases from J, leaving 16 bases between. The CDR3 loop spans 16 amino acids. Germline V gene lookup returns CDR1 MNHNS and CDR2 SASEGT. The CDR3 protein is CASMGTESYSYNEQFF. The DNA for the CDR3 is TGTGCCAGCATGGGGACCGAAAGTTACTCCTACAATGAGCAGTTCTTC.

This clonotype came up a few times. The CDR3 spells CASSSTSGRRGEQFF. In DNA form, the CDR3 reads TGTGCCAGCAGTTCGACTAGCGGGAGAAGAGGTGAGCAGTTCTTC. The chain couples TRBV27 to TRBJ2-1; 12 bases are shared with TRBD2. The germline V gene has CDR1 MNHEY and CDR2 SMNVEV (reference sequence). The CDR3 has 15 amino acids. With 4 bases clipped from V and 9 bases from J, the junction kept 7 bases outside the gene matches.

J is TRBJ2-3 and V is TRBV28; TRBD2 aligns across 9 bases. Germline V gene lookup returns CDR1 MDHEN and CDR2 SYDVKM. CDR3 length equals 17 residues. The junction had 13 bases not matched to a gene; V was cut back by 7 bases and J by 2 bases. The CDR3 loop is CASIPGGLAGTTDTQYF. The CDR3 DNA sequence: TGTGCCAGCATCCCAGGGGGGCTAGCGGGAACCACAGATACGCAGTATTTT. The whole variable domain, remainder taken from reference TRBV28 and TRBJ2-3, is DVKVTQSSRYLVKRTGEKVFLECVQDMDHENMFWYRQDPGLGLRLIYFSYDVKMKEKGDIPEGYSVSREKKERFSLILESASTNQTSMYLCASIPGGLAGTTDTQYFGPGTRLTVL.

V gene TRBV20-1 combines with J gene TRBJ1-1, with D tentatively TRBD1 (6 bases). The V end was cut by 4 bases, the J end by 5 bases, with 11 bases between. This CDR3 is built from 12 residues. Germline-derived CDR1 and CDR2 are DFQATT and SNEGSKA (reference sequence). This CDR3 is CSAKTGSTEAFF. The CDR3 coding sequence is TGCAGTGCTAAAACAGGGTCGACTGAAGCTTTCTTT.

As DNA, the CDR3 is TGCGCCAGCAGCGCAAACCGGGGCCTCAAAGGGGAGCTGTTTTTT. It specifies CASSANRGLKGELFF. V is TRBV5-1 and J is TRBJ2-2; D might be TRBD1 or TRBD2, each matching 5 bases. The CDR3 spans 15 residues. Trimming stripped 4 bases from V and 8 bases from J, with 18 bases between. Germline CDR1 and CDR2: SGHRS and YFSETQ.

This clonotype was counted only a few times. The gene calls are TRBV2 and TRBJ2-1; possible D gene TRBD2, 5 bases. The CDR3 runs 16 residues. CDR1 and CDR2 from the germline V gene are SNHLY and FYNNEI. The germline V and J ends were trimmed by 7 bases and 2 bases, with 18 bases remaining between them. The chain's CDR3 is CASKKGTSNTYNEQFF. The CDR3, as DNA: TGTGCCAGCAAGAAAGGCACTAGTAATACCTACAATGAGCAGTTCTTC.

This clonotype was picked up a small number of times. J is TRBJ2-7 and V is TRBV20-1, with D uncertain. CDR3 size: 13 residues. V was cut by 6 bases and J by 2 bases, with 14 bases left in between. Germline CDR1 is DFQATT and CDR2 is SNEGSKA (reference sequence). Here the CDR3 reads CSATQPTAYEQYF. CDR3 coding DNA: TGCAGTGCCACTCAGCCTACCGCCTACGAGCAGTACTTC.

The chain has TRBV5-5 and TRBJ2-7; D not resolved. CDR1 and CDR2 from the germline V gene are SGHKS and YYEKEE (reference sequence). The CDR3 spans 13 residues. The germline V and J ends were trimmed by 4 bases and 5 bases, with 13 bases remaining between them. The CDR3 DNA follows: TGTGCCAGCAGCCCCATATCAGGAGACGAGCAGTACTTC. This gives the protein CASSPISGDEQYF.

CDR3 bases: TGTGCCAGCAGACCAGGGAGGGCCACCTACGAGCAGTACTTC. This translates into CASRPGRATYEQYF. The chain joins TRBV6-4 to TRBJ2-7; the match to TRBD2 covers 7 bases. The CDR3 loop spans 14 amino acids. Germline lookup yields CDR1 MRHNA and CDR2 SNTAGT. J was trimmed by 2 bases and V by 6 bases; bases with no gene match: 7.

The rearrangement uses TRBV6-2 or TRBV6-3 and TRBJ2-3; D unresolved. From germline, CDR1 is MNHEY and CDR2 SVGEGT. CDR3 length: 12 amino acids. Trimming took off 6 bases at V and 4 bases at J, with 8 bases between the two ends. In DNA, the CDR3 is TGTGCCAGCAGGGCCGCTTCAGATACGCAGTATTTT. It yields the protein CASRAASDTQYF.

This clonotype has only a few counts. For the CDR3, the DNA is TGTGCCATCATGCCAGCGGGAGGCTCCTACGAGCAGTACTTC. As protein: CAIMPAGGSYEQYF. This chain joins TRBV10-3 and TRBJ2-7; the match to TRBD2 covers 9 bases. The germline V gene encodes CDR1 ENHRY and CDR2 SYGVKD. The CDR3 runs to 14 residues. J was trimmed by 0 bases and V by 7 bases; bases with no gene match: 4.

The chain carries TRBV5-4 and TRBJ2-1, with TRBD2 matching over 10 bases. CDR1 is SGHNT and CDR2 is YYREEE in the germline V gene (reference sequence). With 2 bases clipped from V and 5 bases from J, the junction kept 7 bases outside the gene matches. The CDR3 runs 16 residues. In DNA form, the CDR3 reads TGTGCCAGCAGCTTTCAACTAGCGGGGTTTGACAATGAGCAGTTCTTC. Protein product: CASSFQLAGFDNEQFF.

V and J are TRBV20-1 and TRBJ1-5; D uncertain. Germline V gene sequence: CDR1 DFQATT, CDR2 SNEGSKA (reference sequence). Deletions cut 3 bases from V and 1 base from J, with 10 bases between. The CDR3 has 14 residues. The CDR3 DNA reads as TGCAGTGCTAGCCCGGACGGCAGCAATCAGCCCCAGCATTTT. Translating it yields CSASPDGSNQPQHF.